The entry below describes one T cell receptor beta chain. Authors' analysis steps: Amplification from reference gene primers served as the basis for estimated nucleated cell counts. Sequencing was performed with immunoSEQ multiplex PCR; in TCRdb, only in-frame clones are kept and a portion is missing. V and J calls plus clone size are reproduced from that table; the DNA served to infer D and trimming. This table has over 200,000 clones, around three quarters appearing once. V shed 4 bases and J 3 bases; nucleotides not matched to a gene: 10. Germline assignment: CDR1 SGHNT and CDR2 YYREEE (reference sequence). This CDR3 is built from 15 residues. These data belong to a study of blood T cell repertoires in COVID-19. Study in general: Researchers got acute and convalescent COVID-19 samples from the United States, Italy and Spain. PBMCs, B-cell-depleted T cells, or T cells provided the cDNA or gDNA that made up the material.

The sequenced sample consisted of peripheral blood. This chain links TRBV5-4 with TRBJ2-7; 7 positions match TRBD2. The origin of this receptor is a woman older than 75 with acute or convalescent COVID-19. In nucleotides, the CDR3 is TGTGCCAGCAGCCGGGACCCGGGGGGAGGCTACGAGCAGTACTTC. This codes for CASSRDPGGGYEQYF. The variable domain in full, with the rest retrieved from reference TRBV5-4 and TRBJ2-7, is ETGVTQSPTHLIKTRGQQVTLRCSSQSGHNTVSWYQQALGQGPQFIFQYYREEENGRGNFPPRFSGLQFPNYSSELNVNALELDDSALYLCASSRDPGGGYEQYFGPGTRLTVT.